This is a list of T cell receptor beta chains from one sample in a study of blood T cell repertoires in COVID-19. Assay: immunoSEQ multiplex PCR; the TCRdb copy retains only in-frame clones and omits some. The sample lists over 110,000 clones, roughly 84% occurring once. Sequencing was done on a sample of peripheral blood. All receptors derive from a man between 60 and 75 years old with active or convalescent COVID-19. Both conserved end residues are part of each CDR3. The D gene is left open where the match is weak.

d_call	j_call	v_call	cdr3_nt	cdr3_aa
NA	TRBJ1-2	TRBV28	TGTGCCAGCAGTTCTCGACAGCCCTATGGCTACACCTTC	CASSSRQPYGYTF
TRBD2	TRBJ2-4	TRBV5-1	TGCGCCAGCAGCTTACTCCCGGGGGGGAGCGGAAACATTCAGTACTTC	CASSLLPGGSGNIQYF
TRBD1	TRBJ1-6	TRBV5-6	TGTGCCAGCAGCCCGGGACAGGTTAATTCACCCCTCCACTTT	CASSPGQVNSPLHF
TRBD2	TRBJ2-5	TRBV7-9	TGTGCCAGCAGCTTGGGGACTAGCTTAGAGACCCAGTACTTC	CASSLGTSLETQYF
NA	TRBJ1-6	TRBV4-3	TGCGCCAGCAGCCTCAAGAGGCAGACGTATAATTCACCCCTCCACTTT	CASSLKRQTYNSPLHF
NA	TRBJ1-5	TRBV5-5	TGTGCCAGCAGCTCCTTCTTGTTGAGCAATCAGCCCCAGCATTTT	CASSSFLLSNQPQHF
TRBD1	TRBJ1-2	TRBV6-2/TRBV6-3	TGTGCCAGCAGTTACGGGACAGGGGGCGAAGTTGGCTACACCTTC	CASSYGTGGEVGYTF
NA	TRBJ1-2	TRBV20-1	TGCAGTGCTAGTAAGGGGCCTACGATGGGCTATGGCTACACCTTC	CSASKGPTMGYGYTF
NA	TRBJ2-5	TRBV19	TGTGCCAGTAGTATCCAGGGACAAGAGACCCAGTACTTC	CASSIQGQETQYF
NA	TRBJ1-1	TRBV7-2	TGTGCCAGCAGCTTAGTGGGGGGAAGCACTGAAGCTTTCTTT	CASSLVGGSTEAFF